This TCR beta chain was retrieved from a study of blood T cell repertoires in COVID-19 (dated by TCRdb to the early 2020s). With respect to the entire study: Samples covering the acute and convalescent phases of COVID-19 were provided by collaborators in the United States, Italy and Spain. Nearly every sample came with metadata listing a de-identified subject ID, COVID-19 status, age in years and sex. The material from the prospective study consisted of cDNA or gDNA derived from T cells, B-cell-depleted T cells, or PBMCs. The samples were drawn from the first 160 participants of the ongoing ImmuneRACE study and from about 1,200 subjects provided by 6 global collaborators. The repertoires were released in a freely available public database intended as a resource for research on the immune response to SARS-CoV-2. The dataset comprised deeply sampled blood TCRbeta repertoires from subjects exposed to, actively infected with, or recovered from COVID-19. Where available, HLA class I and class II types were taken from metadata supplied by the sample provider and were not determined by assay-based typing. Study-wide findings and limitations: Clinical and demographic metadata were provided uncurated, with the amount varying by source and participant.

As for this clone: Its antigen has not been determined. Nothing much larger sits one base from this clone, and base qualities are not available.

Cut back by 5 bases and 7 bases, the V and J ends lie 14 bases apart. For CDR1 and CDR2, the germline V gene lists SGHAT and FQNNGV. The CDR3 covers 13 residues, taking in both the cysteine and the phenylalanine. Only CDR3 DNA is held: 39 bases, read in frame from base 1. TCRbeta CDR3 regions were amplified from genomic DNA by means of the immunoSEQ Assay, a bias-controlled multiplex PCR. The published analysis was carried out like this. Nucleated cell counts per sample were estimated from amplification of reference gene primers within the assay. Sequence reads were collapsed and filtered to measure the absolute abundance of every unique TCRbeta CDR3 rearrangement. For each sample, productive Simpson clonality was calculated as the square root of Simpson's diversity index over productive rearrangements. The source is immuneACCESS, and TCRdb retained only in-frame sequences with V and J called. Part of the clones is not carried over; for the studies checked, unresolved V genes explain less than half of this, and the remainder is unexplained. For V, J and clone size, that table is used; D and trimming come from the DNA. Recorded for this sample are 450,000 to 600,000 clones; approximately 90% of them occurred a single time. The top ten clones comprise 0.7% of the sample.

In the prospective study, participants were about 18 to 95 years old, resided in fewer than 25 geographic areas of the United States, and were enrolled through a virtual design. To assign participants to cohorts, the prospective study relied on clinical history that participants themselves reported in a screening survey and a study questionnaire. Recovered participants in ImmuneRACE Cohort 3 were defined by two consecutive negative NP/OP PCR tests, clearance by a healthcare professional, or resolution of symptoms. Each participant in the prospective study had whole blood, serum and a nasopharyngeal or oropharyngeal swab collected by mobile phlebotomists. Prospective study participants could optionally give additional blood draws and questionnaires over an approximately two-month period. Before DNA extraction, blood samples from the prospective study were shipped at room temperature or frozen.

The chain is encoded by TRBV11-2 joined to TRBJ1-1; the D segment could be TRBD1, given 6 matching bases. This TCR was recovered from a woman in her late teens or twenties who had recovered from COVID-19. The specimen was PBMCs or T cells enriched from blood (not recorded which). DNA sequence: TGTGCCAGCAGCCCGGACAGATCTAATGAAGCTTTCTTT. It encodes CASSPDRSNEAFF. The full variable domain, with segments outside the CDR3 supplied by the reference TRBV11-2 and TRBJ1-1 proteins, appears as EAGVAQSPRYKIIEKRQSVAFWCNPISGHATLYWYQQILGQGPKLLIQFQNNGVVDDSQLPKDRFSAERLKGVDSTLKIQPAKLEDSAVYLCASSPDRSNEAFFGQGTRLTVV.